The clone carrying this TCR beta chain was observed many times. Its target is not known. This library used around 400 ng RNA and molecular barcoded adaptors spanning alpha/delta and beta/gamma chains. TCRdb called the reads again in MiXCR, with one record for every CDR3 protein. This sample has about 41,000 distinct CDR3 sequences, with under 15% found just once. This CDR3 comprises 11 residues. V was cut by 7 bases and J by 7 bases, with 8 bases left in between. This sample stems from a study of read filtering for tumor transcriptome and immune sequencing. Study results and caveats: Correlation between methods rose after single-read clonotypes were removed. The sorted CD138-negative fraction was a mixed bone marrow immune population, not purified T cells. In IR-seq, single-read clonotypes were roughly 82% of clonotypes but around 3.5% of reads.

Sequenced material: a population of CD138-negative cells sorted from bone marrow. The chain couples TRBV12-3 or TRBV12-4 to TRBJ2-1; D call uncertain. This TCR was recovered from a donor older than 35 with multiple myeloma. CDR3 coding DNA: TGTGCCAGCAAGTCTGAAAATGAGCAGTTCTTC. Translating it yields CASKSENEQFF.